This T cell receptor (beta chain) was recorded in a study of T cell responses to AZD1222 COVID-19 vaccine. Findings and limits, study-wide: As reported, nearly half of all spike-specific TCRs target variant regions that are unmutated.

This clone was seen once. Its antigen is unidentified. The germline CDR1 and CDR2 sequences are MNHNS and SASEGT. The CDR3 runs to 15 residues. J lost 5 bases, V lost 5 bases, and 11 bases had no gene match. This table comes from immunoSEQ multiplex PCR, and its TCRdb copy is limited to in-frame clones, with some not included. Of 100,000 to 150,000 clones listed, about 90% are singletons. The TCR comes from an adult in good health. The gene calls are TRBV6-1 and TRBJ2-5, with TRBD1 matching over 7 bases. The sample was peripheral blood, taken on day 0 of MenACWY control vaccination. The CDR3 loop reads CASSFEGAKRETQYF. CDR3 coding DNA: TGTGCCAGCAGTTTTGAGGGGGCAAAACGGGAGACCCAGTACTTC.